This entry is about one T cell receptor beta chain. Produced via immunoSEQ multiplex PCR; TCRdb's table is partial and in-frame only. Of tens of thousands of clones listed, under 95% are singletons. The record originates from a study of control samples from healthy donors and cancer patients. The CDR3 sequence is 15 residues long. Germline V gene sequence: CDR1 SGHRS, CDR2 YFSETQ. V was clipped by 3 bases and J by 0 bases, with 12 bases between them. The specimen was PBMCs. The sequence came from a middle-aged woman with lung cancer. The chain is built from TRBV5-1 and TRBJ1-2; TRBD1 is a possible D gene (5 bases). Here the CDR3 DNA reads TGCGCCAGCAGCTCTGACAGCGGATCTAACTATGGCTACACCTTC. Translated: CASSSDSGSNYGYTF.